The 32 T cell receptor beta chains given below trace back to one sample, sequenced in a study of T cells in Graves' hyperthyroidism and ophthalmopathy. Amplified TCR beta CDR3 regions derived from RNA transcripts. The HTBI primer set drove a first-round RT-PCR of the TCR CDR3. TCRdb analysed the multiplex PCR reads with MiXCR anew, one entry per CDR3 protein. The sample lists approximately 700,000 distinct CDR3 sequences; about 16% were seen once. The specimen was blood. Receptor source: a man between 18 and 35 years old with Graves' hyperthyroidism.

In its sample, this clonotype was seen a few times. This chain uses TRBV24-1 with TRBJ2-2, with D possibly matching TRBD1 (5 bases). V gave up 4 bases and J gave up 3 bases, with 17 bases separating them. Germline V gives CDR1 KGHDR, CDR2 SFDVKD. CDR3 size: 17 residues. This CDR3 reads CATSDPAFGAYTGELFF. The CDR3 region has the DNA TGTGCCACCAGTGACCCGGCCTTTGGGGCCTACACCGGGGAGCTGTTTTTT.

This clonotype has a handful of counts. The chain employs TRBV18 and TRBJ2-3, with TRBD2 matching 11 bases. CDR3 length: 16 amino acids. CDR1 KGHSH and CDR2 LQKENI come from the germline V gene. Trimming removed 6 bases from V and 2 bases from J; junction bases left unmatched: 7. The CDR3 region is CASSPSGRPDTDTQYF. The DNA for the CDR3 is TGTGCCAGCTCCCCTAGCGGGAGGCCCGACACAGATACGCAGTATTTT.

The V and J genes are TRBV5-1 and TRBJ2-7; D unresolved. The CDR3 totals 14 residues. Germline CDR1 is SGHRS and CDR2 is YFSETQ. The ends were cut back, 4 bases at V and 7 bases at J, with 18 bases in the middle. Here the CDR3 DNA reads TGCGCCAGCAGCCTCGCGGACGGCCGTCGGGAGCAGTACTTC. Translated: CASSLADGRREQYF.

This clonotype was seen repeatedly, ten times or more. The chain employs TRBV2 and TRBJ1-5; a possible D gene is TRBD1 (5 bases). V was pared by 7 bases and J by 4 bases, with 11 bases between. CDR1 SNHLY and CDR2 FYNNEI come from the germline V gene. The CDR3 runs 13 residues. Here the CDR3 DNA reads TGTGCCAGCAATGGGGGGGGGAATCAGCCCCAGCATTTT. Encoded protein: CASNGGGNQPQHF.

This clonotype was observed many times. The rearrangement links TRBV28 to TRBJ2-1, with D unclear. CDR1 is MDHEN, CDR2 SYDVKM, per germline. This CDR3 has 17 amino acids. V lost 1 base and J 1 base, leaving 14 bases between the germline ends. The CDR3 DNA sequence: TGTGCCAGCAGTTTATTGGTGGGCTCTAGTTCCTACAATGAGCAGTTCTTC. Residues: CASSLLVGSSSYNEQFF.

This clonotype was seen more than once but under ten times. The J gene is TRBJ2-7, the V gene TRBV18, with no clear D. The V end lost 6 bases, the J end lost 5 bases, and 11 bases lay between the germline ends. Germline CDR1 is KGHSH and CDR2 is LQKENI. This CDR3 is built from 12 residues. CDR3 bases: TGTGCCAGCTCCCACCCTCCCCACGAGCAGTACTTC. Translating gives CASSHPPHEQYF.

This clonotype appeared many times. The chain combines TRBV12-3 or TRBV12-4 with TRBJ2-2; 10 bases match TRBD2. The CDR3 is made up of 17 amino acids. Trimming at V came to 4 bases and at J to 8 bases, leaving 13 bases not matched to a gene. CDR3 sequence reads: CASSSRSGRLLVGELFF. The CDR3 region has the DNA TGTGCCAGCAGTTCCCGTAGCGGGAGGCTCCTAGTGGGGGAGCTGTTTTTT.

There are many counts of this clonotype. DNA of the CDR3: TGTGCCAGCAGCTTGTCCGGGCCGGGTGGGATTCAGTACTTC. As protein: CASSLSGPGGIQYF. The chain combines TRBV7-8 with TRBJ2-4, with D uncertain. The V end was cut by 3 bases, the J end by 10 bases, with 16 bases between. This CDR3 has 14 amino acids. The V gene's germline CDR1 is SGHVS and CDR2 FQNEAQ.

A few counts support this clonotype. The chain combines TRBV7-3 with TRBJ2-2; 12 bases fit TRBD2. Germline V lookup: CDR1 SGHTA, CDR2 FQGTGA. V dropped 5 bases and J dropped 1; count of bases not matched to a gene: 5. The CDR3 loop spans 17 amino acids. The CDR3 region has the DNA TGTGCCAGCAGCCCAAGACTAGCGGGAGAGAACACCGGGGAGCTGTTTTTT. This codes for CASSPRLAGENTGELFF.

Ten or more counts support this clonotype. The DNA for the CDR3 is TGCAGTGCTTCGGGACTAGCGGGAACAAGACAGTACTTC. Translation: CSASGLAGTRQYF. The rearrangement links TRBV20-1 to TRBJ2-7; 13 bases agree with TRBD2. Unmatched junction bases numbered 8, after V lost 5 bases and J lost 10 bases. The CDR3 has 13 amino acids. Germline V gives CDR1 DFQATT, CDR2 SNEGSKA (reference sequence).

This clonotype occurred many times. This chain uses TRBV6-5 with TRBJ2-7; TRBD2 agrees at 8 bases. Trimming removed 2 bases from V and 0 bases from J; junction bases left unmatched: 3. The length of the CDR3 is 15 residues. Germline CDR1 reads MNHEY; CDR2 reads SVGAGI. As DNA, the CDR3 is TGTGCCAGCAGTTACCTAAGCGGGAGCTCCTACGAGCAGTACTTC. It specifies CASSYLSGSSYEQYF.

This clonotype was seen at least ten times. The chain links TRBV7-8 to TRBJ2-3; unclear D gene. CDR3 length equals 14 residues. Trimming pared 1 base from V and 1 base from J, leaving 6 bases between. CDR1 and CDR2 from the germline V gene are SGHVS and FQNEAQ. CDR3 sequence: CASSLGLGTDTQYF. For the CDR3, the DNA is TGTGCCAGCAGCTTAGGACTTGGCACAGATACGCAGTATTTT.

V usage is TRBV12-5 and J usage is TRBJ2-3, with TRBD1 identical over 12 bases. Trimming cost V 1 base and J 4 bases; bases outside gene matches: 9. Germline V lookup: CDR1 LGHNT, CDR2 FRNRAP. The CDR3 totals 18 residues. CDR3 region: CASGLARTGTGGADTQYF. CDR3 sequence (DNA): TGTGCTAGTGGTTTGGCCAGAACCGGGACAGGGGGCGCAGATACGCAGTATTTT.

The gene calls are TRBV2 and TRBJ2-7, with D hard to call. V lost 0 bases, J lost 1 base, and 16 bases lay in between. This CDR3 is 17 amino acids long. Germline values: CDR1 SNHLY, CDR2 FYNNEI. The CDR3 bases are TGTGCCAGCAGTGAAGCGGTTTTAGCCCATCTTTCCTACGAGCAGTACTTC. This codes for CASSEAVLAHLSYEQYF.

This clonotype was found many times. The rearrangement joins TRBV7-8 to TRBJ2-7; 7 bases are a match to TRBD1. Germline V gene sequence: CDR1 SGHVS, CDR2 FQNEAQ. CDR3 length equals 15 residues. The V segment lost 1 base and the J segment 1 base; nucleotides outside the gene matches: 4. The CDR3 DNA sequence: TGTGCCAGCAGCTTAGTAGGGGGACAGTCCTACGAGCAGTACTTC. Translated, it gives CASSLVGGQSYEQYF.

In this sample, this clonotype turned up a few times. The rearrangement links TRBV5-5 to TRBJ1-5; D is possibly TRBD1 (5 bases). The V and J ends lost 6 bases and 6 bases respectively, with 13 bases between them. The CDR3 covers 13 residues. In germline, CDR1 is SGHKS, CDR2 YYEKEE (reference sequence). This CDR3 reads CASNVGVGQPQHF. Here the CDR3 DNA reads TGTGCCAGCAATGTAGGGGTAGGTCAGCCCCAGCATTTT.

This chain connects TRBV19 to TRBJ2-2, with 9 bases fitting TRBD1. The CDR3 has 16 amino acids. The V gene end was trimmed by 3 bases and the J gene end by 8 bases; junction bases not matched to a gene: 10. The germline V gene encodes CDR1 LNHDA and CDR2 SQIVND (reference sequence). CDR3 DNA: TGTGCCAGTAGTATCATCACAGGGGGCCCTTCTGGGGAGCTGTTTTTT. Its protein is CASSIITGGPSGELFF.

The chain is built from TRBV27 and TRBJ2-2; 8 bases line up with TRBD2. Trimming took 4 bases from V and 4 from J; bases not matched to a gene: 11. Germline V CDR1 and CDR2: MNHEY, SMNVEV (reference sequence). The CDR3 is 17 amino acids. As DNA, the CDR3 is TGTGCCAGCAGTTCACTTCCCGGGACTAGGGGCACCGGGGAGCTGTTTTTT. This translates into CASSSLPGTRGTGELFF.

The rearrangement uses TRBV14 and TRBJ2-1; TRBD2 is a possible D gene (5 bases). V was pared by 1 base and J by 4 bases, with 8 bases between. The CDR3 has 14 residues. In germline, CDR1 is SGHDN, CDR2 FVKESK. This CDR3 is CASSQAGEYNEQFF. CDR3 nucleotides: TGTGCCAGCAGCCAAGCCGGGGAATACAATGAGCAGTTCTTC.

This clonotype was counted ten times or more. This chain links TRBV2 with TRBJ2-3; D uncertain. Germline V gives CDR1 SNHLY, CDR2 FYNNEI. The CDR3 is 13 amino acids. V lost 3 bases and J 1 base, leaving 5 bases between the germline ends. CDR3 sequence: CASSDGGTDTQYF. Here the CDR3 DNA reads TGTGCCAGCAGTGACGGTGGCACAGATACGCAGTATTTT.

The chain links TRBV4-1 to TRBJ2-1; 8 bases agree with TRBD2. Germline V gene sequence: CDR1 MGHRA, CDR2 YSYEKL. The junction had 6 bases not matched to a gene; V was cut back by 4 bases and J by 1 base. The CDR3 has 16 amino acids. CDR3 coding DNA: TGCGCCAGCAGCCCGGCACTAGCGGCTTCCTACAATGAGCAGTTCTTC. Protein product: CASSPALAASYNEQFF.

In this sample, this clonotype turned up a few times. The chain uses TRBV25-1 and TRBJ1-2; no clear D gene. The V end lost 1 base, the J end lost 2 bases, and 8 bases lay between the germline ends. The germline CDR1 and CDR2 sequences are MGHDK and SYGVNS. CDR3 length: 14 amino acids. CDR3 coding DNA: TGTGCCAGCAGTGAATTCGACCCGAACTATGGCTACACCTTC. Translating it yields CASSEFDPNYGYTF.

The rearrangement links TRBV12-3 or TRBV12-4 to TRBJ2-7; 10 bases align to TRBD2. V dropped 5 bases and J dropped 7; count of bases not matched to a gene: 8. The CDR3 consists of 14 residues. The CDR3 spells CASSGKAGGWEQYF. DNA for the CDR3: TGTGCCAGCAGTGGTAAAGCGGGAGGGTGGGAGCAGTACTTC.

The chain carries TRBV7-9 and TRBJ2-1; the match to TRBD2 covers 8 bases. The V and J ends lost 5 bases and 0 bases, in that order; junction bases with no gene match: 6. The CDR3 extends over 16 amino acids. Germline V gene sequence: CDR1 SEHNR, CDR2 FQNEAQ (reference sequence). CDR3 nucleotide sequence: TGTGCCAGCAGCACTTGGACTAGCCTCTCCTACAATGAGCAGTTCTTC. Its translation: CASSTWTSLSYNEQFF.

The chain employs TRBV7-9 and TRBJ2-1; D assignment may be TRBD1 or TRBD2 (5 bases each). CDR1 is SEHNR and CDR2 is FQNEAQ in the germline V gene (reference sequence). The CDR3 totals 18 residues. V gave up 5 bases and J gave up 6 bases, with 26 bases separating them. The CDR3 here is CASSPGRNVGTPPNEQFF. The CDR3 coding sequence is TGTGCCAGCAGCCCCGGTCGTAATGTCGGGACCCCCCCCAATGAGCAGTTCTTC.

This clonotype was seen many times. The CDR3 DNA reads as TGTGCCAGCAGCCCCCAATATAGCGGGAGCTCCCCTCACGAGCAGTACTTC. Amino acids: CASSPQYSGSSPHEQYF. The chain employs TRBV12-3 or TRBV12-4 and TRBJ2-7; 9 bases are shared with TRBD2. The CDR3 is 17 residues long. V shed 6 bases, J shed 5 bases, and the junction held 17 bases outside the gene matches.

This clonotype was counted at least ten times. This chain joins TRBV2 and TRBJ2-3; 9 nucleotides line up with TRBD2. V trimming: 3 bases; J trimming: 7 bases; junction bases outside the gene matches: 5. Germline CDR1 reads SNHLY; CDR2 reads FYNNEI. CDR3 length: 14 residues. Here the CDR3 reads CASSDSGSLYTQYF. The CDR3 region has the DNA TGTGCCAGCAGTGATAGCGGGAGCTTGTATACGCAGTATTTT.

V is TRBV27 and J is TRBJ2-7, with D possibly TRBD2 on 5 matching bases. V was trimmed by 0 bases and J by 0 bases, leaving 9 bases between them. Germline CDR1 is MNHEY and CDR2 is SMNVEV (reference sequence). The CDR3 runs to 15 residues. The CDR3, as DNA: TGTGCCAGCAGTTTATCCGGGATTCCCTCCTACGAGCAGTACTTC. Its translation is CASSLSGIPSYEQYF.

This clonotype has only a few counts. In DNA, the CDR3 is TGTGCCAGCAGCCAGATGGGGGCCAGCCCATCCAATGGCTACACCTTC. This codes for CASSQMGASPSNGYTF. This chain joins TRBV3-1 and TRBJ1-2; TRBD1 is a possible D gene (6 bases). The V end was cut by 3 bases, the J end by 6 bases, with 20 bases between. The CDR3 consists of 16 residues. CDR1 and CDR2 from the germline V gene are LGHDT and YNNKEL (reference sequence).

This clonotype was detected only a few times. The CDR3 reads CASSRQWAGTEAFF. The CDR3 coding sequence is TGCGCCAGCAGCCGTCAATGGGCAGGTACTGAAGCTTTCTTT. The chain links TRBV4-3 to TRBJ1-1; D uncertain. V lost 4 bases and J lost 5, with 14 bases in between. The CDR3 sequence is 14 residues long. The germline gives CDR1 LGHNA, CDR2 YSLEER.

The CDR3 sequence: CASSSYDQPQHF. Here the CDR3 DNA reads TGTGCCAGCAGCTCCTACGACCAGCCCCAGCATTTT. V and J are TRBV7-9 and TRBJ1-5; unclear D gene. Germline assignment: CDR1 SEHNR and CDR2 FQNEAQ (reference sequence). V was shortened by 4 bases and J by 7 bases, with 8 bases between the two germline ends. The CDR3 is 12 residues long.

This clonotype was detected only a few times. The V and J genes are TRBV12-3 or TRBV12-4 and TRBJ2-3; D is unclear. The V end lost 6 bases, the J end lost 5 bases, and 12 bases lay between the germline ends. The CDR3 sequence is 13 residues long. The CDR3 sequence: CASRLSWGDTQYF. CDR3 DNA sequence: TGTGCCAGCAGACTCTCCTGGGGAGATACGCAGTATTTT.